Following are 5 T cell receptor beta chains from one sample sequenced in a study of blood T cell repertoires in COVID-19 (dated by TCRdb to between 2020 and 2021). Preparation of the library involved the immunoSEQ multiplex PCR assay. TCRdb took over this immuneACCESS table, retaining in-frame rearrangements with V and J assigned. Such tables are incomplete; in checked studies, under half of the missing clones stem from an unresolved V gene, and the remainder is unexplained. The sample table lists around 460,000 clones, about 87% of them with a count of one. About 0.91% of the sample goes to the ten largest clones. Specimen: peripheral blood. These receptors all stem from a man younger than 30 with COVID-19, enrolled during active disease.

This chain joins TRBV30 and TRBJ2-2; 7 bases are shared with TRBD1. V lost 5 bases and J lost 7; bases outside the gene matches: 10. CDR3 length equals 14 residues. Germline assignment: CDR1 GTSNPN and CDR2 SVGIG (reference sequence). The CDR3 spells CAWEQGFRGGELFF. In nucleotides, the CDR3 is TGTGCCTGGGAACAGGGGTTCAGGGGCGGGGAGCTGTTTTTT. The whole variable domain, filled in from reference TRBV30 and TRBJ2-2, reads SQTIHQWPATLVQPVGSPLSLECTVEGTSNPNLYWYRQAAGRGLQLLFYSVGIGQISSEVPQNLSASRPQDRQFILSSKKLLLSDSGFYLCAWEQGFRGGELFFGEGSRLTVL.

V usage is TRBV18 and J usage is TRBJ1-6; TRBD1 aligns across 7 bases. Germline CDR1 KGHSH, CDR2 LQKENI. This CDR3 is 15 amino acids long. V lost 3 bases and J lost 9; bases outside the gene matches: 8. The CDR3 loop is CASSPTGQLGSPLHF. The CDR3 DNA sequence: TGTGCCAGCTCACCCACGGGACAGTTGGGTTCACCCCTCCACTTT. Full variable domain (remainder filled in from reference TRBV18 and TRBJ1-6): NAGVMQNPRHLVRRRGQEARLRCSPMKGHSHVYWYRQLPEEGLKFMVYLQKENIIDESGMPKERFSAEFPKEGPSILRIQQVVRGDSAAYFCASSPTGQLGSPLHFGNGTRLTVT.

This clone was seen just once. This chain connects TRBV3-1 (or the pseudogene TRBV3-2) to TRBJ2-7; 9 bases are a match to TRBD1. Looked up from germline, CDR1 is LGHDT and CDR2 is YNNKEL (reference sequence). The ends lost 4 bases at V and 4 bases at J; junction bases unmatched: 5. The CDR3 runs 14 residues. CDR3 region: CASSLWDRAYEQYF. Written as DNA, the CDR3 is TGTGCCAGCAGCCTTTGGGACAGGGCATACGAGCAGTACTTC.

This chain connects TRBV29-1 to TRBJ2-3; 10 bases are shared with TRBD2. From germline, CDR1 is SQVTM and CDR2 ANQGSEA. This CDR3 is 14 amino acids long. The V gene end was trimmed by 4 bases and the J gene end by 2 bases; junction bases not matched to a gene: 3. The CDR3 reads CSVGGTSDTDTQYF. The CDR3 nucleotides read TGCAGCGTTGGAGGGACTAGCGACACAGATACGCAGTATTTT.

This clone was found once. Just one base apart from a much larger clone, this may be a read error. The V call is TRBV5-4, the J call TRBJ2-1; no firm D call. The CDR3 is 13 amino acids. CDR1 is SGHNT, CDR2 YYREEE, per germline (reference sequence). V was trimmed by 4 bases and J by 0 bases, leaving 5 bases between them. CDR3 residues: CASSTSSYNEQFF. The CDR3 DNA reads as TGTGCCAGCAGCACCAGCTCCTACAATGAGCAGTTCTTC.